The 22 T cell receptor beta chains below were found in one sample sequenced in a study of T cell changes during pregnancy in multiple sclerosis. Profiled with immunoSEQ multiplex PCR; TCRdb holds only in-frame clones, not every one. This table has around 80,000 clones, about 95% appearing once. The source material was peripheral blood, sampled in the second trimester of pregnancy. The receptors originated from a female donor with multiple sclerosis, enrolled in a pregnancy study.

V and J are TRBV2 and TRBJ2-7, with D tentatively TRBD1 (6 bases). V lost 6 bases and J lost 0, with 12 bases in between. Germline values: CDR1 SNHLY, CDR2 FYNNEI. The CDR3 totals 14 residues. The CDR3 DNA follows: TGTGCCAGCAGGGCCGGGACAAACTCCTACGAGCAGTACTTC. Protein product: CASRAGTNSYEQYF.

Remarks on this clone: This CDR3 is also generated by other DNA sequences in the sample. The chain couples TRBV19 to TRBJ1-1, with TRBD1 as a possible D gene (6 bases). There are 13 residues in the CDR3. V lost 3 bases, J lost 1 base, and 6 bases lay in between. Per germline, CDR1 LNHDA and CDR2 SQIVND (reference sequence). The CDR3 spells CASSMGQNTEAFF. Written as DNA, the CDR3 is TGTGCCAGTAGTATGGGACAGAACACTGAAGCTTTCTTT.

The rearrangement joins TRBV14 to TRBJ2-1; D perhaps matches TRBD2 (5 bases). This CDR3 is built from 16 residues. Germline CDR1 reads SGHDN; CDR2 reads FVKESK. Trimming pared 4 bases from V and 4 bases from J, leaving 17 bases between. CDR3 nucleotide sequence: TGTGCCAGCAGCCCCCTCGCTAGCAACCAATACAATGAGCAGTTCTTC. Translating it yields CASSPLASNQYNEQFF.

The CDR3 sequence: CASSPGTGAETQYF. The CDR3 DNA sequence: TGTGCCAGCAGCCCCGGGACAGGGGCGGAAACCCAGTACTTC. The chain carries TRBV5-4 and TRBJ2-5; the match to TRBD1 covers 10 bases. Per germline, CDR1 SGHNT and CDR2 YYREEE (reference sequence). This CDR3 spans 14 amino acids. Losses at the gene ends were 4 bases for V and 8 bases for J; bases not matched to a gene: 8.

V and J are TRBV25-1 and TRBJ2-1, with 9 positions matching TRBD1. The J segment lost 6 bases and the V segment lost 2 bases, leaving 8 bases of the junction unmatched. The CDR3 extends over 16 amino acids. Germline V gives CDR1 MGHDK, CDR2 SYGVNS. CDR3 bases: TGTGCCAGCAGTGAAGGACACGGGACAGGGTCCAATGAGCAGTTCTTC. Its translation: CASSEGHGTGSNEQFF. Filled out from reference TRBV25-1 and TRBJ2-1, the complete variable domain reads EADIYQTPRYLVIGTGKKITLECSQTMGHDKMYWYQQDPGMELHLIHYSYGVNSTEKGDLSSESTVSRIRTEHFPLTLESARPSHTSQYLCASSEGHGTGSNEQFFGPGTRLTVL.

This clone was seen just once. The chain combines TRBV4-2 with TRBJ2-7; a possible D gene is TRBD1 (6 bases). Germline V gene lookup returns CDR1 LGHNA and CDR2 YNFKEQ. V was shortened by 0 bases and J by 4 bases, with 13 bases between the two germline ends. The CDR3 contains 15 residues. The CDR3 here is CASSQENTGLYEQYF. The CDR3 nucleotides are TGTGCCAGCAGCCAAGAGAACACAGGGTTGTACGAGCAGTACTTC.

The chain joins TRBV6-6 to TRBJ2-7; the match to TRBD1 covers 12 bases. The CDR3 totals 15 residues. CDR1 and CDR2 from the germline V gene are MNHNY and SVGAGI (reference sequence). V shed 4 bases, J shed 4 bases, and the junction held 5 bases outside the gene matches. The CDR3 spells CASSSGQGAVYEQYF. In nucleotides, the CDR3 is TGTGCCAGCAGTTCGGGACAGGGGGCGGTTTACGAGCAGTACTTC.

This clone is a singleton in its sample. The J gene is TRBJ2-5, the V gene TRBV5-4; 12 bases agree with TRBD1. From germline, CDR1 is SGHNT and CDR2 YYREEE (reference sequence). After removal of 4 bases from V and 5 bases from J, the junction contained 9 bases not matched to a gene. This CDR3 has 16 residues. This CDR3 reads CASSPHAGTGGETQYF. The CDR3, as DNA: TGTGCCAGCAGCCCCCATGCCGGGACAGGGGGCGAGACCCAGTACTTC. The complete variable domain, with remaining parts taken from reference TRBV5-4 and TRBJ2-5, reads ETGVTQSPTHLIKTRGQQVTLRCSSQSGHNTVSWYQQALGQGPQFIFQYYREEENGRGNFPPRFSGLQFPNYSSELNVNALELDDSALYLCASSPHAGTGGETQYFGPGTRLLVL.

Worth noting for this clone: A read error may account for a junction end that differs from germline. The chain uses TRBV28 and TRBJ2-7, with no clear D. The CDR3 has 14 amino acids. The germline V gene encodes CDR1 MDHEN and CDR2 SYDVKM. This CDR3 is CASSFVPGSSEQYF. In DNA, the CDR3 is TGTGCCAGCAGTTTTGTTCCAGGTTCCTCCGAGCAGTACTTC.

The chain employs TRBV7-8 and TRBJ1-4; possibly TRBD1 for D (6 bases). The germline V and J ends were trimmed by 2 bases and 6 bases, with 16 bases remaining between them. The CDR3 has 16 amino acids. The germline V gene encodes CDR1 SGHVS and CDR2 FQNEAQ. CDR3 in DNA: TGTGCCAGCAGCTTACCGAAACAGGGTGGGTATGAAAAACTGTTTTTT. Protein sequence: CASSLPKQGGYEKLFF.

The V call is TRBV11-1, the J call TRBJ1-1; D ambiguous. From germline, CDR1 is SGHAT and CDR2 FQDESV (reference sequence). Trimming left V 3 bases short and J 1 base short, with 6 bases between. The CDR3 sequence is 13 residues long. Here the CDR3 DNA reads TGTGCCAGCAGCTTTCCAGGGAACACTGAAGCTTTCTTT. It yields the protein CASSFPGNTEAFF. Variable domain in full (rest from reference TRBV11-1 and TRBJ1-1): EAEVAQSPRYKITEKSQAVAFWCDPISGHATLYWYRQILGQGPELLVQFQDESVVDDSQLPKDRFSAERLKGVDSTLKIQPAELGDSAMYLCASSFPGNTEAFFGQGTRLTVV.

The rearrangement joins TRBV27 to TRBJ1-2, with D possibly matching TRBD1 (5 bases). This CDR3 region has 14 residues. V lost 2 bases to trimming and J lost 7 bases, with 14 bases between them. CDR1 is MNHEY and CDR2 is SMNVEV in the germline V gene (reference sequence). CDR3 DNA sequence: TGTGCCAGCAGTTTAGGCGCAGGGAATCGTGGCTACACCTTC. This codes for CASSLGAGNRGYTF.

The CDR3 loop is CSVQRTGGTDTQYF. CDR3 sequence (DNA): TGCAGCGTCCAACGGACAGGCGGGACAGATACGCAGTATTTT. This chain joins TRBV29-1 and TRBJ2-3; TRBD1 matches at 7 bases. Germline V CDR1 and CDR2: SQVTM, ANQGSEA. V lost 6 bases, J lost 3 bases, and 9 bases stayed unmatched. The CDR3 extends over 14 amino acids.

The chain links TRBV27 to TRBJ2-3; possibly TRBD2 for D (6 bases). CDR1 MNHEY and CDR2 SMNVEV come from the germline V gene (reference sequence). Between the trimmed V and J ends, which lost 6 bases and 1 base, there was a span of 14 bases. The CDR3 is 15 amino acids. CDR3 loop: CASRGGAIRTDTQYF. Here the CDR3 DNA reads TGTGCCAGCAGGGGCGGGGCGATACGCACAGATACGCAGTATTTT.

The rearrangement uses TRBV19 and TRBJ1-1, with D tentatively TRBD1 (5 bases). CDR3 length equals 14 residues. V lost 5 bases and J lost 1, with 11 bases in between. CDR1 LNHDA and CDR2 SQIVND come from the germline V gene (reference sequence). The DNA of the CDR3 is TGTGCCAGTAGTCCTCCCACAGGGAACACTGAAGCTTTCTTT. Its protein is CASSPPTGNTEAFF.

This sequence joins TRBV5-1 and TRBJ1-2; 7 bases agree with TRBD1. V lost 0 bases, J lost 5 bases, and 4 bases stayed unmatched. Germline values: CDR1 SGHRS, CDR2 YFSETQ. The CDR3 consists of 14 residues. The CDR3 sequence: CASSLGTGVYGYTF. CDR3 DNA sequence: TGCGCCAGCAGCTTGGGGACAGGCGTTTATGGCTACACCTTC.

Written as DNA, the CDR3 is TGTGCCAGTAGTTCCCTTCCGGGACAGGGGAATGGCTACACCTTC. It is translated as CASSSLPGQGNGYTF. V usage is TRBV19 and J usage is TRBJ1-2; TRBD1 agrees at 10 bases. The CDR3 extends over 15 amino acids. In germline, CDR1 is LNHDA, CDR2 SQIVND (reference sequence). With V trimmed by 5 bases and J by 6 bases, 9 bases remained unmatched.

This chain uses TRBV19 with TRBJ2-1; possible D gene TRBD2, 5 bases. The CDR3 totals 15 residues. Germline CDR1 and CDR2: LNHDA and SQIVND (reference sequence). V shed 5 bases and J shed 2 bases, with 13 bases lying between them. This CDR3 reads CASSAASSTYNEQFF. CDR3 sequence (DNA): TGTGCCAGTAGTGCGGCTAGCAGCACCTACAATGAGCAGTTCTTC.

V usage is TRBV5-1 and J usage is TRBJ2-3, with 11 bases that match TRBD2. Germline V gene sequence: CDR1 SGHRS, CDR2 YFSETQ. V lost 5 bases and J lost 5; bases outside the gene matches: 7. The CDR3 sequence is 15 residues long. CDR3 nucleotides: TGCGCCAGCAGTAGCGGGAGGGCAATGGGAGATACGCAGTATTTT. Its translation: CASSSGRAMGDTQYF.

The rearrangement links TRBV7-9 to TRBJ2-1; 11 bases agree with TRBD2. V was pared by 5 bases and J by 7 bases, with 7 bases of the junction left unmatched. Germline CDR1 reads SEHNR; CDR2 reads FQNEAQ (reference sequence). This CDR3 has 15 residues. The CDR3 loop reads CASSPKLAGENEQFF. The CDR3 DNA follows: TGTGCCAGCAGCCCAAAACTAGCGGGAGAGAATGAGCAGTTCTTC.

This chain joins TRBV12-5 and TRBJ1-1; 7 positions agree with TRBD1. The trim removed 7 bases at V and 3 bases at J, leaving 8 bases unmatched. The CDR3 loop spans 14 amino acids. Per germline, CDR1 LGHNT and CDR2 FRNRAP. The CDR3 is CASDTTTGDTEAFF. The DNA of the CDR3 is TGTGCTAGTGATACCACAACAGGGGACACTGAAGCTTTCTTT.

The chain carries TRBV5-1 and TRBJ2-7; D is possibly TRBD2 (6 bases). Germline lookup yields CDR1 SGHRS and CDR2 YFSETQ. Trimming left V 1 base short and J 5 bases short, with 7 bases between. The CDR3 is 12 residues long. The CDR3 region is CASSLWGDEQYF. The CDR3, as DNA: TGCGCCAGCAGCTTGTGGGGGGACGAGCAGTACTTC.